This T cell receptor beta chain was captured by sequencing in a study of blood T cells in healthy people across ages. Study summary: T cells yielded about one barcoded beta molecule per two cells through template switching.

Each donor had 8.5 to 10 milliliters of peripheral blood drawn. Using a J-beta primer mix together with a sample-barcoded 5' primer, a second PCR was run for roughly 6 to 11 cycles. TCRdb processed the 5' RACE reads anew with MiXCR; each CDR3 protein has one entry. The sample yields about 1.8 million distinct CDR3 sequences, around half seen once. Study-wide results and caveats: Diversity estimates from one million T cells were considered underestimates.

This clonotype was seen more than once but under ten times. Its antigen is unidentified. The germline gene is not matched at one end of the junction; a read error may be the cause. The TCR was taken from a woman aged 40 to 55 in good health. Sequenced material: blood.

This CDR3 is CASSRDSGGSGEQFF. The DNA of the CDR3 is TGTGCCAGCAGCCGGGATAGCGGGGGGTCCGGCGAGCAGTTCTTT. J is TRBJ2-1 and V is TRBV7-3; 10 nucleotides align to TRBD2. Germline V gives CDR1 SGHTA, CDR2 FQGTGA. The CDR3 loop spans 15 amino acids.